Listed below are T cell receptor beta chains from one sample, sequenced in a study of chemoradiotherapy in HPV16-positive cancers. The protocol was immunoSEQ multiplex PCR, while the TCRdb copy is restricted to in-frame clones and leaves out a portion. Found here are roughly 14,000 clones, approximately 90% of them singletons; the top ten hold 3.5% to 4.5%. Sequences were derived from tumor tissue, sampled from a patient who underwent chemoradiotherapy. The origin of the receptors is a human donor with HPV-associated anogenital cancer. Both conserved end residues are part of each CDR3. D genes are given only for firm matches. Clone size is shown for a subset of rows, as once, few, many or a class of expanded clone.

abundance	d_gene	v_gene	j_gene	CDR3aa	CDR3nt
-	-	TRBV25-1	TRBJ1-2	CASSEVESYGYTF	TGTGCCAGCAGTGAAGTAGAAAGCTATGGCTACACCTTC
-	TRBD1	TRBV29-1	TRBJ1-5	CSAGQGGNQPQHF	TGCAGCGCCGGACAGGGTGGCAATCAGCCCCAGCATTTT
-	TRBD1	TRBV5-5	TRBJ1-3	CASSWGQGARGNTIYF	TGTGCCAGCAGCTGGGGACAGGGGGCGAGGGGAAACACCATATATTTT
-	-	TRBV7-6	TRBJ2-3	CASSAISTDTQYF	TGTGCCAGCAGCGCGATAAGCACAGATACGCAGTATTTT
-	TRBD2	TRBV7-9	TRBJ2-1	CASSPSGSYNEQFF	TGTGCCAGCAGTCCAAGCGGGAGCTACAATGAGCAGTTCTTC
-	TRBD1	TRBV5-8	TRBJ1-2	CASSWTGENYGYTF	TGTGCCAGCAGCTGGACAGGGGAAAACTATGGCTACACCTTC
-	TRBD1	TRBV12-5	TRBJ1-1	CASGLVTGAGTEAFF	TGTGCTAGTGGTTTGGTAACAGGGGCGGGGACTGAAGCTTTCTTT
-	TRBD1	TRBV5-1	TRBJ1-1	CASSSGGQGGAEAFF	TGCGCCAGCAGCTCGGGTGGACAGGGAGGCGCTGAAGCTTTCTTT
-	-	TRBV6-6	TRBJ1-2	CASSYSPRFGDYGYTF	TGTGCCAGCAGTTACTCACCAAGGTTTGGGGACTATGGCTACACCTTC
-	TRBD1	TRBV6-5	TRBJ1-2	CASKGADRGRNGYTF	TGTGCCAGCAAAGGGGCGGACAGGGGGCGTAATGGCTACACCTTC
few	-	TRBV2	TRBJ1-1	CASTGANTEAFF	TGTGCCAGCACAGGGGCGAACACTGAAGCTTTCTTT
once	TRBD2	TRBV11-2	TRBJ2-1	CASSWGLDLGLFF	TGTGCCAGCAGCTGGGGACTAGATTTAGGTCTGTTCTTC
-	TRBD2	TRBV29-1	TRBJ2-1	CSVDGWAGGDDEQFF	TGCAGCGTTGATGGTTGGGCGGGAGGGGACGATGAGCAGTTCTTC
-	TRBD2	TRBV6-1	TRBJ2-7	CASTITSGSYEQYF	TGTGCCAGCACAATTACTAGCGGGTCCTACGAGCAGTACTTC
once	-	TRBV11-3	TRBJ1-3	CASSLMGSGNTIYF	TGTGCCAGCAGCTTAATGGGCTCTGGAAACACCATATATTTT
once	-	TRBV15	TRBJ2-5	CATSRERAWYQETQYF	TGTGCCACCAGCAGAGAGCGGGCCTGGTACCAAGAGACCCAGTACTTC
-	-	TRBV15	TRBJ2-1	CATSRGFGTTGNEQFF	TGTGCCACCAGCAGAGGATTTGGGACCACAGGCAATGAGCAGTTCTTC
few	-	TRBV29-1	TRBJ2-3	CSVTTGLDTQYF	TGCAGCGTCACGACTGGCCTAGATACGCAGTATTTT
-	TRBD1	TRBV15	TRBJ1-2	CATSLPDREWDGYTF	TGTGCCACCAGCCTCCCCGACAGGGAATGGGATGGCTACACCTTC
-	TRBD2	TRBV6-1	TRBJ2-1	CASSGIAGSEQFF	TGTGCCAGCAGTGGAATAGCGGGAAGCGAGCAGTTCTTC
-	-	TRBV7-8	TRBJ1-5	CASSPGFYGIESNQPQHF	TGTGCCAGCAGCCCCGGATTCTATGGAATCGAAAGCAATCAGCCCCAGCATTTT
-	TRBD1	TRBV30	TRBJ1-1	CAWSVPQGARGTEAFF	TGTGCCTGGAGTGTCCCGCAGGGGGCACGAGGTACTGAAGCTTTCTTT